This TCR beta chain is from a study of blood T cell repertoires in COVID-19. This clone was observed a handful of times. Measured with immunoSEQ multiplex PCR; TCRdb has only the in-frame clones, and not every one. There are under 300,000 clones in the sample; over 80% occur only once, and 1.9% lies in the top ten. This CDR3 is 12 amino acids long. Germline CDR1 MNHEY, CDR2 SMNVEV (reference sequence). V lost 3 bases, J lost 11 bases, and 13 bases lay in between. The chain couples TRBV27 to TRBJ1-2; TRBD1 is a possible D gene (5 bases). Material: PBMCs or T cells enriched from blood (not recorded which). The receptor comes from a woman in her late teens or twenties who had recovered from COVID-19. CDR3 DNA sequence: TGTGCCAGCAGTTTGTCAGGGAGGAGGTACACCTTC. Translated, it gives CASSLSGRRYTF.